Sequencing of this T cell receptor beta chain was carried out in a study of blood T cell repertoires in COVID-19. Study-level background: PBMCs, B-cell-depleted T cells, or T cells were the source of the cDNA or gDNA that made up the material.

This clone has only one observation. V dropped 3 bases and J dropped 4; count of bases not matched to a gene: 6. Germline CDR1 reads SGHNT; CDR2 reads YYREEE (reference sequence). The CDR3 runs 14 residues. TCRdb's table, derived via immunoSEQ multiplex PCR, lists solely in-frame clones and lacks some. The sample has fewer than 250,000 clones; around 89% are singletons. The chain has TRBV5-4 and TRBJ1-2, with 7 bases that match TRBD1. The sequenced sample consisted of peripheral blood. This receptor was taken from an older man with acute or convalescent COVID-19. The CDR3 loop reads CASSSGTEGYGYTF. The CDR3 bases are TGTGCCAGCAGCTCCGGGACAGAGGGCTATGGCTACACCTTC.